This TCR beta chain was recovered during a study of spatial heterogeneity in lung cancer (dated by TCRdb to about 2019). Looking at the study overall: Samples were obtained from 72 patients with early-stage, untreated non-small cell lung cancer from the lung TRACERx cohort. Follow-up PBMC samples were sequenced whenever the samples were available, and the median time to follow-up was around 24 months after resection. Beta-chain transcripts were consistently detected in greater numbers than alpha-chain transcripts, which likely reflected higher beta-chain transcript abundance. In the raw uncorrected reads, each unique combination of TCR and UMI appeared on average more than ten times. In non-small cell lung cancer, the study made a quantitative comparison of TCR alpha and beta repertoires among multiple tumor regions, matched nontumor lung and blood. TCR repertoire features were related to nonsynonymous mutation counts determined by whole-exome sequencing of tumor tissue. At surgery, hundreds of tumor regions, roughly 62 matched nontumor lung samples and 56 PBMC samples were TCR-sequenced for both alpha and beta chains.

Beyond this particular receptor, the publication reports: Ubiquitous expanded tumor TCRs were found in blood more often at tumor resection than at routine follow-up. Additional single-cell paired TCR alpha and beta sequencing was considered necessary to confirm, at a functional level, the hypothesis that regional TCRs recognize regional mutations. Only 13 to 15 patients were included in comparisons of baseline and follow-up blood repertoires.

Taken from cysteine to phenylalanine, the CDR3 has 16 residues. Left in the record is the CDR3 DNA by itself, 48 bases read in frame from the first base. Taken from the germline V gene (reference sequence), the CDR1 and CDR2 loops are LNHDA and SQIVND. Trimmed from V: 3 bases; trimmed from J: 3 bases; junction bases lacking a gene match: 7. Receptor amplification or capture employed 5' RACE. The instrument was a NextSeq 500. In the TCR library protocol, a unique molecular identifier was attached to each TCR cDNA molecule so that PCR and sequencing errors could be corrected. The source study handled its data this way. TCR identification, UMI-based error correction and CDR3 extraction were performed with Decombinator tools. TCRs above a frequency of 2 per 1,000, corresponding to the top 1% of the tumor frequency distribution, were defined as expanded. Renyi diversity was calculated using the R vegan package after each repertoire was subsampled 100 times to 5,000 TCRs. CDR3 similarity networks were built from amino acid triplet string-kernel similarity, connecting CDR3s with pairwise similarity above 0.82. Starting from the raw public reads, TCRdb applied fastp trimming at Q25, assembled clones with MiXCR and retained in-frame beta chains. Rows are combined by CDR3 protein, so each entry shows the most common genes and DNA. The V and J calls were not made by the authors but by TCRdb's processing. The sample table contains around 110,000 distinct CDR3 sequences; only one count was recorded for over 9% of them. Jointly, the top ten make up approximately 16% of the sample.

Reading the label with the study, this specimen's time point is: blood at routine non-recurrence follow-up after resection. TCR sequencing used whole RNA extracted from tumor and nontumor lung tissue, or from cryopreserved PBMC samples, without cell sorting. Only patients for whom sufficient RNA was available from at least two tumor regions were selected for TCR sequencing. Turning to this clonotype: Its target antigen remains unknown. No base qualities exist here, and no much larger clone lies one base off it.

Sequencing used PBMCs, obtained at follow-up. The rearrangement combines TRBV19 with TRBJ2-1, with TRBD2 identical over 8 junction bases. This receptor was taken from a male donor with early-stage non-small cell lung cancer. The CDR3 region has the sequence CASSIARGVIYNEQFF. The nucleotide sequence reads TGTGCCAGTAGTATCGCGCGGGGGGTCATCTACAATGAGCAGTTCTTC.